The 13 T cell receptor beta chains below come from one sample, sequenced in a study of T cell responses to AZD1222 COVID-19 vaccine. The method was immunoSEQ multiplex PCR; TCRdb's version includes in-frame clones alone and lacks a portion of them. The sample shows approximately 80,000 clones, roughly 85% of them seen only once. Here the sequenced sample was peripheral blood, taken 28 days after the second AZD1222 dose. All receptors come from an adult who received the AZD1222 COVID-19 vaccine.

This chain joins TRBV12-5 and TRBJ2-4; D not resolved. Germline V gene data show CDR1 as LGHNT and CDR2 as FRNRAP. V lost 0 bases to trimming and J lost 0 bases, with 15 bases between them. The CDR3 totals 18 residues. The CDR3 spells CASGLVHPLRLAKNIQYF. DNA for the CDR3: TGTGCTAGTGGTTTGGTACATCCCCTTCGTCTAGCCAAAAACATTCAGTACTTC.

This sequence joins TRBV3-1 (or the pseudogene TRBV3-2) and TRBJ2-7; possible D gene TRBD2, 5 bases. The CDR3 has 16 amino acids. V was cut by 0 bases and J by 2 bases, with 14 bases left in between. Per germline, CDR1 LGHDT and CDR2 YNNKEL (reference sequence). The CDR3 here is CASSQELSVGTYEQYF. The CDR3 region has the DNA TGTGCCAGCAGCCAAGAACTGTCGGTCGGGACCTACGAGCAGTACTTC.

V usage is TRBV4-2 and J usage is TRBJ1-5; the match to TRBD1 covers 7 bases. With 0 bases clipped from V and 5 bases from J, the junction kept 7 bases outside the gene matches. CDR1 is LGHNA and CDR2 is YNFKEQ in the germline V gene. There are 16 residues in the CDR3. CDR3 coding DNA: TGTGCCAGCAGCCAAGAAGCGGGACAGTCACATCAGCCCCAGCATTTT. This sequence encodes CASSQEAGQSHQPQHF.

The chain employs TRBV11-2 and TRBJ1-1, with no clear D. Germline assignment: CDR1 SGHAT and CDR2 FQNNGV. The CDR3 loop spans 14 amino acids. Trimming left V 7 bases short and J 0 bases short, with 12 bases between. The CDR3 reads CASTVGMVNTEAFF. Here the CDR3 DNA reads TGTGCCAGCACTGTAGGCATGGTGAACACTGAAGCTTTCTTT.

This chain joins TRBV3-1 (or the pseudogene TRBV3-2) and TRBJ1-3; D not certain. Trimming cost V 0 bases and J 8 bases, with 8 bases left between them. The germline V gene has CDR1 LGHDT and CDR2 YNNKEL (reference sequence). The CDR3 is 13 amino acids. The CDR3 sequence: CASSQDHKDTIYF. CDR3 coding DNA: TGTGCCAGCAGCCAAGACCACAAAGACACCATATATTTT.

The chain carries TRBV5-1 and TRBJ1-1; the D is unclear. V was clipped by 0 bases and J by 1 base, with 7 bases between them. This CDR3 has 14 residues. Germline lookup yields CDR1 SGHRS and CDR2 YFSETQ. The CDR3 DNA reads as TGCGCCAGCAGCTTGGCCTCCCAGAACACTGAAGCTTTCTTT. It translates to CASSLASQNTEAFF.

The rearrangement links TRBV27 to TRBJ1-2; D remains ambiguous. This CDR3 region has 17 residues. V was pared by 0 bases and J by 4 bases, with 18 bases between. CDR1 is MNHEY and CDR2 is SMNVEV in the germline V gene (reference sequence). The CDR3 spells CASSLSSLWAPGYGYTF. The DNA for the CDR3 is TGTGCCAGCAGTTTATCGTCTCTGTGGGCACCGGGCTATGGCTACACCTTC.

The chain employs TRBV30 and TRBJ2-7, with D tentatively TRBD1 (5 bases). The CDR3 runs to 11 residues. Trimming pared 7 bases from V and 2 bases from J, leaving 9 bases between. CDR1 and CDR2 from the germline V gene are GTSNPN and SVGIG (reference sequence). CDR3 region: CAYAGPYEQYF. CDR3 DNA: TGTGCCTATGCAGGGCCCTACGAGCAGTACTTC. Full variable domain (remainder filled in from reference TRBV30 and TRBJ2-7): SQTIHQWPATLVQPVGSPLSLECTVEGTSNPNLYWYRQAAGRGLQLLFYSVGIGQISSEVPQNLSASRPQDRQFILSSKKLLLSDSGFYLCAYAGPYEQYFGPGTRLTVT.

The gene calls are TRBV11-2 and TRBJ2-5, with D perhaps TRBD1 (5 bases). The germline gives CDR1 SGHAT, CDR2 FQNNGV. The CDR3 is 15 residues long. The germline V and J ends were trimmed by 4 bases and 1 base, with 13 bases remaining between them. DNA of the CDR3: TGTGCCAGCAGCTCGTCGACAGCAACCCAAGAGACCCAGTACTTC. This codes for CASSSSTATQETQYF.

The chain recombines TRBV19 with TRBJ1-1, with 8 bases matching TRBD1. Trimming cost V 6 bases and J 4 bases; bases outside gene matches: 10. The V gene's germline CDR1 is LNHDA and CDR2 SQIVND (reference sequence). CDR3 length equals 15 residues. CDR3 sequence: CASRETGDDGTEAFF. CDR3 in DNA: TGTGCCAGTAGGGAGACAGGGGACGACGGCACTGAAGCTTTCTTT. Filled out from reference TRBV19 and TRBJ1-1, the complete variable domain reads DGGITQSPKYLFRKEGQNVTLSCEQNLNHDAMYWYRQDPGQGLRLIYYSQIVNDFQKGDIAEGYSVSREKKESFPLTVTSAQKNPTAFYLCASRETGDDGTEAFFGQGTRLTVV.

This chain links TRBV18 with TRBJ2-2, with D maybe TRBD1 (6 bases). Per germline, CDR1 KGHSH and CDR2 LQKENI. The CDR3 contains 15 residues. The ends were cut back, 2 bases at V and 5 bases at J, with 12 bases in the middle. CDR3 nucleotide sequence: TGTGCCAGCTCACCAGTTGTACAGGGTACCGGGGAGCTGTTTTTT. Its translation is CASSPVVQGTGELFF.

The count of this clone is one. The chain joins TRBV4-1 to TRBJ1-2; no reliable D call. The V end was cut by 1 base, the J end by 3 bases, with 6 bases between. CDR1 and CDR2 (germline): MGHRA, YSYEKL. This CDR3 contains 13 residues. The CDR3, as DNA: TGCGCCAGCAGCCAAGGATGGGACTATGGCTACACCTTC. Its translation: CASSQGWDYGYTF.

In this sample, this clone turned up once. This chain joins TRBV4-1 and TRBJ1-3; tentative D call: TRBD1 (6 bases). There are 16 residues in the CDR3. The V gene lost 6 bases and the J gene lost 2 bases, with 17 bases spanning the gap. Per the germline V gene, CDR1 is MGHRA and CDR2 is YSYEKL. In nucleotides, the CDR3 is TGCGCCAGCAGAGGACTGGGACAAGGGGCTGGAAACACCATATATTTT. It encodes CASRGLGQGAGNTIYF.